The 2 T cell receptor beta chains below come from one sample, sequenced in a study of T cells expressing NK-cell markers. Reprocessing the 5' RACE reads, TCRdb reports a single entry for every CDR3 protein and omits DNA. This repertoire includes some 340,000 distinct CDR3 sequences. Source material: blood T cells: a sorted CD56 or NKG2C T cell subset, CD4+ or CD8+ T cells, or bulk PBMC T cells (not recorded which). The receptors derive from a man aged 18-69 years in good health.

The chain joins TRBV7-9 to TRBJ2-7; TCRdb picks TRBD1, but there is no DNA to check that call. CDR3 length equals 16 residues. Germline CDR1 and CDR2: SEHNR and FQNEAQ (reference sequence). The CDR3 sequence is CASSSTGGISSYEQYF.

The J gene is TRBJ2-3, the V gene TRBV7-3. CDR3 length: 15 amino acids. Germline V gives CDR1 SGHTA, CDR2 FQGTGA. The CDR3 spells CASSLTGLSTDTQYF.